This T cell receptor (beta chain) is from a study of cytomegalovirus exposure and HLA in healthy donors. Study-level background: A prior study identified 110 million or so unique TCR beta sequences from 150 million to 200 million T cells.

This clone has just a few counts. This CDR3 contains 13 residues. Per the germline V gene, CDR1 is MNHEY and CDR2 is SVGAGI. Samples came from healthy bone marrow donors. Primers for the PCR totalled 60 Vbeta and 13 Jbeta. The assay was immunoSEQ multiplex PCR, and TCRdb's table has in-frame clones only and misses some. Among some 110,000 clones listed, around two thirds were seen once. Material for sequencing was PBMCs. V gene TRBV6-5 combines with J gene TRBJ2-5; tentative D call: TRBD2 (5 bases). The J call is doubtful: the DNA matches TRBJ2-7 better. The sequence was collected from a woman in her forties in good health and CMV-seropositive. The CDR3 DNA sequence: TGTGCCAGCAGTTACCGGGACTCCTACGAGCAGTACTTC. This codes for CASSYRDSYEQYF.